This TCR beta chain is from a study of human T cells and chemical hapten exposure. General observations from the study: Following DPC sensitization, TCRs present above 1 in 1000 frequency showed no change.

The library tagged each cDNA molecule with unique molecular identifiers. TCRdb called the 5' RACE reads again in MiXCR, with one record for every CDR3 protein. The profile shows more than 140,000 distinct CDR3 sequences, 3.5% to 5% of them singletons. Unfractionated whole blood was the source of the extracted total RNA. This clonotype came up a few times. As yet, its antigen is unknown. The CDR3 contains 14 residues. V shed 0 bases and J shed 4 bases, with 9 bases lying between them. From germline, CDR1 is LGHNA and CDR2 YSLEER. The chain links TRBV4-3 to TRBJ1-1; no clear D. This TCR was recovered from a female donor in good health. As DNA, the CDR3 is TGCGCCAGCAGCCAAGATCCGAGTTCCACTGAAGCTTTCTTT. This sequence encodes CASSQDPSSTEAFF.